A selection of T cell receptor beta chains follows, all from one sample in a study of shared clonotypes between healthy human individuals. Sequencing used immunoSEQ multiplex PCR; TCRdb keeps in-frame clones, though not all of them. This table has some 2,400,000 clones, roughly 95% appearing once. Sequencing input: naive CD4+ T cells sorted from blood. These receptors all come from a man younger than 35 in good health. Each CDR3 is given without its conserved first and last residue.

j_gene | v_gene | CDR3aa
TRBJ2-3 | TRBV5-1 | ASRVLAQVTDTQY
TRBJ1-5 | TRBV6-1 | ASSEPGSGPQH
TRBJ2-3 | TRBV14 | ASSQYADTQY
TRBJ2-3 | TRBV9 | ASSVGRQVPDTQY
TRBJ1-2 | TRBV4-1 | ASSQEDRVNYGYT
TRBJ2-5 | TRBV2 | ASSESGTRIVSQY
TRBJ2-2 | TRBV11-3 | ASSLNGPFNTGELF
TRBJ1-6 | TRBV6-5 | ASSYETGFSPLH
TRBJ1-2 | TRBV18 | ASSPLSQNSNYGYT
TRBJ2-7 | TRBV28 | ASSLSGTDYEQY
TRBJ2-7 | TRBV19 | ASSIGPGGYEQY
TRBJ1-2 | TRBV27 | ASSFRGGYGYT
TRBJ2-7 | TRBV7-8 | ASSQVGYEQY
TRBJ2-7 | TRBV6-1 | ASSEGRQTDYEQY
TRBJ2-3 | TRBV9 | ASSVGVSSTDTQY
TRBJ2-3 | TRBV4-3 | ASSQDGQTQY
TRBJ1-5 | TRBV30 | AWSVDSLSGPQH
TRBJ2-1 | TRBV2 | ASGASGTNEQF
TRBJ2-5 | TRBV10-3 | ASARQVGTQY
TRBJ1-6 | TRBV9 | ASSVLDRFNSPLH
TRBJ2-7 | TRBV28 | ASSFGDRGPGEQY
TRBJ2-1 | TRBV25-1 | ASSESVVAEYNEQF
TRBJ2-7 | TRBV6-6 | ASSYGEEYEQY
TRBJ2-7 | TRBV6-6 | ASSYSHYTYEQY
TRBJ2-5 | TRBV5-1 | ASHGGPQETQY
TRBJ1-6 | TRBV6-5 | ASSRQGDNSPLH
TRBJ2-4 | TRBV5-1 | ASSLGTRIVDIQY
TRBJ1-5 | TRBV2 | ASVKDSPNQPQH
TRBJ2-7 | TRBV10-1 | ASSESGTGAYEQY
TRBJ2-3 | TRBV5-4 | ASSLARGGTDTQY
TRBJ1-4 | TRBV30 | AWSAGFNEKLF
TRBJ2-7 | TRBV7-2 | ASSLAEASGRFEQY
TRBJ2-7 | TRBV30 | AWSVSGFPYEQY
TRBJ2-1 | TRBV30 | AWARRSRNEQF
TRBJ2-1 | TRBV19 | ASSSAYNEQF
TRBJ2-1 | TRBV5-1 | ASSSTPGQGFNEQF
TRBJ1-1 | TRBV28 | ASSLTGKNTEAF
TRBJ1-1 | TRBV29-1 | SGSGTLGAEAF
TRBJ1-2 | TRBV6-5 | ASSSDWTGPYGYT
TRBJ2-3 | TRBV5-4 | ASSWDRGTADTQY
TRBJ1-4 | TRBV6-5 | ASSYGRGTNEKLF
TRBJ2-2 | TRBV6-1 | ASSRTGIDTGELF
TRBJ1-1 | TRBV5-1 | ASSLGTGRVNTEAF
TRBJ1-6 | TRBV28 | ASSTWDRGTYNSPLH
TRBJ2-3 | TRBV9 | ASSVGDSGGDTQY
TRBJ1-1 | TRBV7-2 | ASSLEAGGATEAF
TRBJ2-5 | TRBV11-3 | ASSPGGLGQQETQY